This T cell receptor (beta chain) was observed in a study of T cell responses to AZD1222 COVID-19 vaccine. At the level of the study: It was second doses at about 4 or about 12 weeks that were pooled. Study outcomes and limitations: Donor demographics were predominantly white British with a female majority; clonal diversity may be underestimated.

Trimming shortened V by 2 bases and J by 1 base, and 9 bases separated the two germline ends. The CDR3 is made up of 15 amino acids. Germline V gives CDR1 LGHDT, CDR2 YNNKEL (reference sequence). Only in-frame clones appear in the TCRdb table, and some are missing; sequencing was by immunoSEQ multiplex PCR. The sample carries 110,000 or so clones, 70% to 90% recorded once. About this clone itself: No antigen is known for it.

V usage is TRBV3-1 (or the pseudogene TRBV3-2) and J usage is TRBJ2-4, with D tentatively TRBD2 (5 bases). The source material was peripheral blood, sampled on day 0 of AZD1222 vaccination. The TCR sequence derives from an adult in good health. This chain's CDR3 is CASSQTGGAKNIQYF. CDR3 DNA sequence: TGTGCCAGCAGCCAAACGGGCGGGGCCAAAAACATTCAGTACTTC.